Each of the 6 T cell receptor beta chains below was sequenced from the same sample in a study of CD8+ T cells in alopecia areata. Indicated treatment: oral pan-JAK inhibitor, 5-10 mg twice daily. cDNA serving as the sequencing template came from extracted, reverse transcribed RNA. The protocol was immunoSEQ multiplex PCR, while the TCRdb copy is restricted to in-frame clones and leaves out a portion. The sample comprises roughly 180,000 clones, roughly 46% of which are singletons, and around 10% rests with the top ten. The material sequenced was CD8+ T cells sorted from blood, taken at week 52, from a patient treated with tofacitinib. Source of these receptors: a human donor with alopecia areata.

CDR3: CASSLDRGSSYNEQFF. CDR3 nucleotides: TGTGCCAGCAGCTTAGACAGGGGGAGCTCCTACAATGAGCAGTTCTTC. The gene calls are TRBV7-2 and TRBJ2-1; 8 bases are shared with TRBD1. V gave up 1 base and J gave up 0 bases; unmatched junction bases: 2. Germline loops: CDR1 SGHTA, CDR2 FQGNSA. This CDR3 is built from 16 residues.

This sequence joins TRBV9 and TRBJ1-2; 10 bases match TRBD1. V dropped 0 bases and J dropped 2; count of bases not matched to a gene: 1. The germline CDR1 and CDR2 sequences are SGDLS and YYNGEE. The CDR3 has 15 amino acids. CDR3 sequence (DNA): TGTGCCAGCAGCGTAGGGACAGGGGGGAACTATGGCTACACCTTC. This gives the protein CASSVGTGGNYGYTF.

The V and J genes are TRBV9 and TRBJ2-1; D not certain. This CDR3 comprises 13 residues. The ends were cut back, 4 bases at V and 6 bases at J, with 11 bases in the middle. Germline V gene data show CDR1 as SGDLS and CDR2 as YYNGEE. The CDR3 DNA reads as TGTGCCAGCAGCCCAAGTTATAGCAATGAGCAGTTCTTC. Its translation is CASSPSYSNEQFF.

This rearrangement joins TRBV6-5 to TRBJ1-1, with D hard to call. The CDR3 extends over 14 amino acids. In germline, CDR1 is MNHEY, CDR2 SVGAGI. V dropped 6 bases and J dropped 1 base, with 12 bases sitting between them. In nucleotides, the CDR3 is TGTGCCAGCAGAAGAGTTTTATCGAACACTGAAGCTTTCTTT. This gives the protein CASRRVLSNTEAFF.

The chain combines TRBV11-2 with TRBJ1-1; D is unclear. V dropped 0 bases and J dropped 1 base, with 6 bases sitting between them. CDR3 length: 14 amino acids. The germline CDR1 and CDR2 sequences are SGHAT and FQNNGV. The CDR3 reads CASSLEYGNTEAFF. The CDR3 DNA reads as TGTGCCAGCAGCTTAGAATACGGGAACACTGAAGCTTTCTTT.

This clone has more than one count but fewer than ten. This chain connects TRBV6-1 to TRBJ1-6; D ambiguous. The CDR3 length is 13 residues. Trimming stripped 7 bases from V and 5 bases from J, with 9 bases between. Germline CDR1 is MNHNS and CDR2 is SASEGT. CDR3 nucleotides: TGTGCCAGCACTCGGGCAGATAATTCACCCCTCCACTTT. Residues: CASTRADNSPLHF.